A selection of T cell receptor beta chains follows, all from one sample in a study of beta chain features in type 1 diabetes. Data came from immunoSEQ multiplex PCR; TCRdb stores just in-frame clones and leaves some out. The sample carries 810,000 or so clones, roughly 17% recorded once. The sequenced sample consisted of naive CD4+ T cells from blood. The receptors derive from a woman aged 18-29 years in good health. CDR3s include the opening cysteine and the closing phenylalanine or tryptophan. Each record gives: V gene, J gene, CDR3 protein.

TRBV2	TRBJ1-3	CASSLGGNTIYF
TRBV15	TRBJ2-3	CATSRDLTSFGTDTQYF
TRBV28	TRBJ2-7	CASSFGGSYEQYF
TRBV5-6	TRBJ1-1	CASSRGTWNTEAFF
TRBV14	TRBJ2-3	CASSPDMLSYTQYF
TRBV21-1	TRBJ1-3	CARGNTIYF
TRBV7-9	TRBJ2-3	CASSFDGVTDTQYF
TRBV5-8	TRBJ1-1	CASSRIEAFF
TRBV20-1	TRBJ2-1	CSARIFNEQFF
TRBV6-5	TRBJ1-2	CASSYSKANYGYTF
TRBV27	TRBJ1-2	CASSAKGAYGYTF
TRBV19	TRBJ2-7	CASSTLAGPPYEQYF
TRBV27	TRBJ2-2	CASSLFTSGSSGELFF
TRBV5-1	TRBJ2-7	CASSLGTSGRARREQYF
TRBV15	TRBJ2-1	CATSRVRELYNEQFF
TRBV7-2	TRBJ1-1	CASSWDRVNTEAFF
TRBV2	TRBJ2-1	CASSGSPYGGQFF